The 22 T cell receptor beta chains below all came from one sample that was sequenced in a study of T cells after posttransplantation cyclophosphamide. Controls had myeloablative marrow grafts with methotrexate and calcineurin inhibitor, sampled at 1 year. The data were produced by immunoSEQ multiplex PCR, yet TCRdb's version contains in-frame clones alone and is incomplete. The table lists some 10,000 clones, more than 75% of them singletons. Sequenced material: PBMCs, taken after an allogeneic stem cell transplant with a calcineurin inhibitor and methotrexate. The receptors originated from a male patient between 25 and 39 years old who received an allogeneic stem cell transplant from an unrelated donor, was CMV-positive, and had no GVHD. Some T cells may trace back to the graft donor.

The chain carries TRBV7-2 and TRBJ1-6; TRBD1 aligns across 7 bases. The V and J ends lost 5 bases and 9 bases, in that order; junction bases with no gene match: 13. This CDR3 contains 16 residues. Germline loops: CDR1 SGHTA, CDR2 FQGNSA. The CDR3 sequence is CASSPLAGQRPSPLHF. The CDR3 DNA reads TGTGCCAGCAGCCCGCTTGCGGGACAGCGGCCTTCACCCCTCCACTTT.

The J gene is TRBJ1-3, the V gene TRBV9; no definite D call. The germline V and J ends were trimmed by 3 bases and 2 bases, with 6 bases remaining between them. Per germline, CDR1 SGDLS and CDR2 YYNGEE. The CDR3 length is 13 residues. CDR3 residues: CASSADTGNTIYF. Written as DNA, the CDR3 is TGTGCCAGCAGCGCCGACACTGGAAACACCATATATTTT.

Here the CDR3 reads CASSEGSSYEQYV. The CDR3 region has the DNA TGTGCCAGCAGTGAAGGGAGCTCCTACGAGCAGTACGTC. This rearrangement joins TRBV6-5 to TRBJ2-7; TRBD2 is a possible D gene (5 bases). The CDR3 covers 13 residues. CDR1 is MNHEY, CDR2 SVGAGI, per germline. Trimming took off 5 bases at V and 0 bases at J, with 8 bases between the two ends.

This chain uses TRBV7-8 with TRBJ2-2; perhaps TRBD1 as D (6 bases). Trimming removed 1 base at V and 4 bases at J, with 10 bases between. CDR1 and CDR2 from the germline V gene are SGHVS and FQNEAQ. CDR3 length equals 15 residues. CDR3 sequence (DNA): TGTGCCAGCAGCTTAGTCAGGGGTGTCACCGGGGAGCTGTTTTTT. This translates into CASSLVRGVTGELFF.

This chain links TRBV19 with TRBJ2-1; perhaps TRBD2 as D (6 bases). The germline CDR1 and CDR2 sequences are LNHDA and SQIVND (reference sequence). Trimming removed 3 bases at V and 4 bases at J, with 16 bases between. CDR3 length: 16 amino acids. In DNA, the CDR3 is TGTGCCAGTAGTATCCCGTTGCGGGACCTTTACAATGAGCAGTTCTTC. Its translation is CASSIPLRDLYNEQFF.

V gene TRBV4-1 combines with J gene TRBJ2-7; 15 bases line up with TRBD2. Germline V gene sequence: CDR1 MGHRA, CDR2 YSYEKL. The length of the CDR3 is 18 residues. V shed 4 bases, J shed 0 bases, and the junction held 7 bases outside the gene matches. The CDR3 DNA follows: TGCGCCAGCAGCCGAATGCCGGGACTAGCGGGAGGCTCCTACGAGCAGTACTTC. Translating gives CASSRMPGLAGGSYEQYF.

The V and J genes are TRBV7-2 and TRBJ2-1; D call uncertain. Trimming stripped 5 bases from V and 2 bases from J, with 10 bases between. The germline V gene encodes CDR1 SGHTA and CDR2 FQGNSA. The CDR3 extends over 14 amino acids. The CDR3: CASSKRIAYNEQFF. CDR3 nucleotide sequence: TGTGCCAGCAGCAAAAGAATAGCCTACAATGAGCAGTTCTTC.

The J gene is TRBJ2-7, the V gene TRBV5-6; a possible D gene is TRBD1 (5 bases). Germline CDR1 and CDR2: SGHDT and YYEEEE. V was pared by 2 bases and J by 3 bases, with 15 bases between. This CDR3 comprises 15 residues. CDR3 bases: TGTGCCAGCAGCTTAAGCTACAGAGACAGCTACGAGCAGTACGTC. Translated, it gives CASSLSYRDSYEQYV.

The chain employs TRBV6-8 and TRBJ2-3; a possible D gene is TRBD1 (6 bases). This CDR3 spans 18 amino acids. Trimming cost V 9 bases and J 1 base, with 26 bases left between them. In germline, CDR1 is MNHGY, CDR2 SAAAGT. For the CDR3, the DNA is TGTGCCAGTGTCCCCGGACAGTCACACTACTCGGGCACAGATACGCAGTATTTT. Its translation: CASVPGQSHYSGTDTQYF.

V gene TRBV15 combines with J gene TRBJ1-1; 7 bases map to TRBD1. Germline-derived CDR1 and CDR2 are LNHNV and YYDKDF (reference sequence). The length of the CDR3 is 14 residues. Trimming removed 5 bases from V and 10 bases from J; junction bases left unmatched: 13. This CDR3 reads CATSPRQGASSAFF. In nucleotides, the CDR3 is TGTGCCACCAGCCCAAGACAGGGCGCATCCTCAGCTTTCTTT.

The V call is TRBV7-9, the J call TRBJ1-1; weak D call: TRBD1 (5 bases). CDR1 and CDR2 from the germline V gene are SEHNR and FQNEAQ (reference sequence). CDR3 size: 14 residues. The V gene lost 5 bases and the J gene lost 0 bases, with 10 bases spanning the gap. The CDR3 sequence: CASSPGGVNTEAFF. Written as DNA, the CDR3 is TGTGCCAGCAGCCCCGGGGGGGTGAACACTGAAGCTTTCTTT. Together with reference TRBV7-9 and TRBJ1-1, the CDR3 gives the full variable domain: DTGVSQNPRHKITKRGQNVTFRCDPISEHNRLYWYRQTLGQGPEFLTYFQNEAQLEKSRLLSDRFSAERPKGSFSTLEIQRTEQGDSAMYLCASSPGGVNTEAFFGQGTRLTVV.

The gene calls are TRBV7-6 and TRBJ1-2; tentative D call: TRBD1 (5 bases). The germline gives CDR1 SGHVS, CDR2 FNYEAQ. The CDR3 has 15 amino acids. V was pared by 1 base and J by 3 bases, with 12 bases between. The CDR3 sequence is CASSLEAGPDYGYTF. CDR3 DNA: TGTGCCAGCAGCTTAGAGGCGGGGCCCGACTATGGCTACACCTTC.

A note on this clone: Its ends do not fully match the called genes, so a read error is possible. The chain has TRBV7-2 and TRBJ2-2, with D tentatively TRBD1 (6 bases). Germline CDR1 reads SGHTA; CDR2 reads FQGNSA. There are 15 residues in the CDR3. CDR3 region: CASSKNRANTGEPFF. The DNA for the CDR3 is TGTGCCAGCAGCAAAAACAGGGCCAACACCGGGGAGCCGTTTTTT.

This sequence joins TRBV2 and TRBJ2-1; TRBD2 agrees at 10 bases. The CDR3 runs to 19 residues. The junction had 15 bases not matched to a gene; V was cut back by 2 bases and J by 5 bases. CDR1 and CDR2 from the germline V gene are SNHLY and FYNNEI. CDR3: CASSERLGLAKRPNNEQFF. CDR3 nucleotides: TGTGCCAGCAGTGAAAGGCTGGGACTAGCGAAACGACCAAACAATGAGCAGTTCTTC.

This rearrangement joins TRBV4-3 to TRBJ2-2, with D tentatively TRBD1 (5 bases). The length of the CDR3 is 17 residues. Trimming shortened V by 1 base and J by 1 base, and 13 bases separated the two germline ends. From germline, CDR1 is LGHNA and CDR2 YSLEER. The CDR3, as DNA: TGCGCCAGCAGCCAAGTAGGGAAAGGGGAGAACACCGGGGAGCTGTTTTTT. Translation: CASSQVGKGENTGELFF.

The chain carries TRBV13 and TRBJ1-1; D is perhaps TRBD1 (5 bases). This CDR3 is built from 15 residues. Germline V lookup: CDR1 PRHDT, CDR2 FYEKMQ (reference sequence). Trimming removed 5 bases from V and 0 bases from J, with 13 bases in between. The CDR3 region is CASSIVWGMNTEAFF. The CDR3 DNA follows: TGTGCCAGCAGCATAGTCTGGGGCATGAACACTGAAGCTTTCTTT.

V usage is TRBV5-6 and J usage is TRBJ1-2; the D gene is possibly TRBD1 (5 bases). Germline CDR1 reads SGHDT; CDR2 reads YYEEEE. This CDR3 has 16 residues. V dropped 0 bases and J dropped 8 bases, with 20 bases sitting between them. The DNA for the CDR3 is TGTGCCAGCAGCTTGGATCAGGGTGTAATCTCTGGGGGCTACACCTTC. As protein: CASSLDQGVISGGYTF.

This chain joins TRBV5-1 and TRBJ2-5; unclear D gene. V lost 4 bases to trimming and J lost 2 bases, with 18 bases between them. This CDR3 is 16 amino acids long. Germline V gene data show CDR1 as SGHRS and CDR2 as YFSETQ. The CDR3 reads CASSGLVAPGQETQYF. CDR3 DNA: TGCGCCAGCAGCGGCTTGGTGGCTCCTGGTCAAGAGACCCAGTACTTC. Full variable domain (missing parts from reference TRBV5-1 and TRBJ2-5): KAGVTQTPRYLIKTRGQQVTLSCSPISGHRSVSWYQQTPGQGLQFLFEYFSETQRNKGNFPGRFSGRQFSNSRSEMNVSTLELGDSALYLCASSGLVAPGQETQYFGPGTRLLVL.

J is TRBJ2-7 and V is TRBV6-5; 10 bases match TRBD2. CDR1 is MNHEY, CDR2 SVGAGI, per germline. The CDR3 runs 16 residues. Trimming cost V 2 bases and J 3 bases; bases outside gene matches: 7. In DNA form, the CDR3 reads TGTGCCAGCAGTTACAGGGGGCTAGCGGGAGTCTACGAGCAGTACTTC. Amino acids: CASSYRGLAGVYEQYF.

This chain connects TRBV7-2 to TRBJ1-5, with D maybe TRBD1 (5 bases). V was cut by 1 base and J by 9 bases, with 13 bases left in between. The germline V gene has CDR1 SGHTA and CDR2 FQGNSA. The CDR3 is 14 amino acids. The CDR3 loop is CASSLVGGGGPQHF. The CDR3 region has the DNA TGTGCCAGCAGCTTAGTTGGAGGCGGGGGGCCCCAGCATTTT.

This clone was detected a few times. The rearrangement links TRBV4-2 to TRBJ2-5, with 12 nucleotides matching TRBD2. V lost 0 bases and J lost 5; bases outside the gene matches: 7. Germline CDR1 is LGHNA and CDR2 is YNFKEQ. This CDR3 spans 17 amino acids. CDR3 region: CASSQELAGGPMETQYF. The CDR3 region has the DNA TGTGCCAGCAGCCAAGAGCTAGCGGGAGGGCCGATGGAGACCCAGTACTTC.

V is TRBV11-3 and J is TRBJ2-1, with D possibly matching TRBD1 (5 bases). The V end lost 0 bases, the J end lost 6 bases, and 15 bases lay between the germline ends. CDR1 and CDR2 (germline): SGHNT, YENEEA. There are 16 residues in the CDR3. As DNA, the CDR3 is TGTGCCAGCAGCTTAGATAGGGTAGGGGCCGTCAATGAGCAGTTCTTC. The encoded protein is CASSLDRVGAVNEQFF.